This T cell receptor beta chain emerged from a study of blood T cell repertoires in COVID-19. Study context: Acute and convalescent COVID-19 samples came from the United States, Italy and Spain.

Original processing notes: Nucleated cell counts were estimated from reference gene primer amplification. Using immunoSEQ multiplex PCR, the repertoire was profiled, and TCRdb retains in-frame clones only, with some absent. V and J calls and clone size are as listed in that table; D and trimming were resolved from the DNA. Of over 200,000 clones in the sample, 85% were seen once. The age range of participants was about 18 to 89 years, with residence in about two dozen US areas. Among Cohort 3 donors, those recovered had two negative PCRs, clearance, or symptom resolution. The clonotype comes from a man in his forties who had recovered from COVID-19. The source material was PBMCs or T cells enriched from blood (not recorded which).

CDR3 protein: CASSPGGTYNSPLHF. The CDR3 DNA sequence: TGTGCCAGCAGCCCCGGGGGGACCTATAATTCACCCCTCCACTTT. The chain uses TRBV2 and TRBJ1-6; a weak D match, TRBD1 (5 bases). The CDR3 runs 15 residues. The ends were cut back, 6 bases at V and 2 bases at J, with 11 bases in the middle. CDR1 and CDR2 (germline): SNHLY, FYNNEI.